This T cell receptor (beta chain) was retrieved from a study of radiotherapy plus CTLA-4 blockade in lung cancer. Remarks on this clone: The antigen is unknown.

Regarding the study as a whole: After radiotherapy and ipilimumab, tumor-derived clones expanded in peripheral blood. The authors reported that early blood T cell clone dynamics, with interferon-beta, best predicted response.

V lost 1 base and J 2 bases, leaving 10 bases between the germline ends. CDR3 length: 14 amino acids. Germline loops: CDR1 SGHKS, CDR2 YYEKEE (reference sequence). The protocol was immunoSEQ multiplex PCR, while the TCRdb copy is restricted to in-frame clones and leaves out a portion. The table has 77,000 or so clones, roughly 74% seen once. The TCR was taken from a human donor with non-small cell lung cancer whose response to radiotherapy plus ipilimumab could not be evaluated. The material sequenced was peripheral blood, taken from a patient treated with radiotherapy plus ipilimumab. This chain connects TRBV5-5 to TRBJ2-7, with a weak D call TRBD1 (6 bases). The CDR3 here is CASSLPGAPYEQYF. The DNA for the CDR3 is TGTGCCAGCAGCTTGCCAGGGGCACCCTACGAGCAGTACTTC.